These T cell receptor beta chains were read from a single sample in a study of beta chain features in type 1 diabetes. The repertoire was sequenced with immunoSEQ multiplex PCR; TCRdb's copy has only in-frame clones and lacks some. The data contain 330,000 or so clones, around 13% of them singletons. Sequenced sample: central memory CD4+ T cells from blood. The source is a man aged 30 to 39 in good health. Both conserved end residues are part of each CDR3. The order of the fields is D gene, V gene, clone size, J gene, CDR3 protein, CDR3 DNA. D genes are given only for firm matches. Rows give clone size only sometimes, using once, few, many, or a class for an expanded clone.

NA,TRBV9,NA,TRBJ2-4,CASSPIGGGIQYF,TGTGCCAGCAGCCCAATCGGGGGTGGCATTCAGTACTTC
NA,TRBV9,few,TRBJ2-1,CASSVSQGLYNEQFF,TGTGCCAGCAGCGTATCTCAGGGCCTCTACAATGAGCAGTTCTTC
NA,TRBV7-2,NA,TRBJ1-6,CASSLGGLGSPLHF,TGTGCCAGCAGCTTAGGAGGGTTGGGCTCACCCCTCCACTTT
TRBD1,TRBV19,NA,TRBJ2-1,CASSTPGGSYNEQFF,TGTGCCAGTAGTACTCCAGGGGGCTCCTACAATGAGCAGTTCTTC
NA,TRBV28,few,TRBJ1-2,CASSFQAGNYGYTF,TGTGCCAGCAGTTTTCAGGCGGGGAACTATGGCTACACCTTC
NA,TRBV25-1,NA,TRBJ1-5,CASSELGKDQPQHF,TGTGCCAGCAGTGAATTAGGGAAGGATCAGCCCCAGCATTTT
NA,TRBV7-6,few,TRBJ2-5,CASSLGPLRGDETQYF,TGTGCCAGCAGCTTGGGCCCCTTGCGAGGTGATGAGACCCAGTACTTC
NA,TRBV5-4,few,TRBJ1-2,CASSLRGSRYGYTF,TGTGCCAGCAGCTTAAGGGGGTCCCGATATGGCTACACCTTC
NA,TRBV5-4,many,TRBJ2-3,CASSLRVGSTDTQYF,TGTGCCAGCAGCTTAAGAGTAGGGAGCACAGATACGCAGTATTTT
NA,TRBV30,few,TRBJ2-1,CAWTTNLRGDEQFF,TGTGCCTGGACCACGAACCTGAGGGGCGATGAGCAGTTCTTC
NA,TRBV7-7,NA,TRBJ2-3,CASSSRTMGDTQYF,TGTGCCAGCAGCTCCAGGACTATGGGCGATACGCAGTATTTT
TRBD2,TRBV29-1,NA,TRBJ2-1,CSVAAGGHNEQFF,TGCAGCGTTGCGGCGGGAGGGCACAATGAGCAGTTCTTC
NA,TRBV6-1,many,TRBJ2-3,CASSEVWGRTDTQYF,TGTGCCAGCAGTGAAGTCTGGGGGAGAACAGATACGCAGTATTTT
NA,TRBV18,NA,TRBJ2-3,CASSPGLTDTQYF,TGTGCCAGCTCACCAGGGCTCACAGATACGCAGTATTTT
NA,TRBV7-2,few,TRBJ2-5,CASSLGWNQETQYF,TGTGCCAGCAGCTTAGGATGGAACCAAGAGACCCAGTACTTC
NA,TRBV7-9,NA,TRBJ1-6,CASSSGAGRVNNSPLHF,TGTGCCAGCAGCTCGGGGGCGGGGCGCGTCAATAATTCACCCCTCCACTTT
TRBD1,TRBV4-3,NA,TRBJ1-1,CASSPRDRNTEAFF,TGCGCCAGCAGCCCCCGGGACAGAAACACTGAAGCTTTCTTT
NA,TRBV7-8,few,TRBJ2-1,CASSLEGGNHNEQFF,TGTGCCAGCAGCTTAGAGGGGGGGAACCACAATGAGCAGTTCTTC
NA,TRBV9,few,TRBJ2-1,CASSVQEYNEQFF,TGTGCCAGCAGCGTCCAGGAATACAATGAGCAGTTCTTC
NA,TRBV9,NA,TRBJ2-1,CASSVGTVSYNEQFF,TGTGCCAGCAGCGTAGGGACGGTCTCCTACAATGAGCAGTTCTTC
TRBD2,TRBV29-1,many,TRBJ2-1,CSVRGLADSYNEQFF,TGCAGCGTGCGCGGACTAGCAGACTCCTACAATGAGCAGTTCTTC
NA,TRBV6-1,NA,TRBJ2-4,CASTAPTKNIQYF,TGTGCCAGCACCGCCCCAACCAAAAACATTCAGTACTTC
TRBD2,TRBV9,few,TRBJ2-4,CASSALASGKNIQYF,TGTGCCAGCAGCGCGTTGGCTAGCGGAAAAAACATTCAGTACTTC
TRBD1,TRBV18,few,TRBJ1-2,CASSRGQGDGYTF,TGTGCCAGCTCACGGGGACAGGGGGACGGCTACACCTTC
NA,TRBV7-2,NA,TRBJ2-7,CASSLGVRPYEQYF,TGTGCCAGCAGCTTAGGGGTCAGGCCCTACGAGCAGTACTTC
NA,TRBV7-2,many,TRBJ2-7,CASSQSSYEQYF,TGTGCCAGCAGCCAGAGCTCCTACGAGCAGTACTTC
TRBD1,TRBV6-6,NA,TRBJ1-6,CASSYRGQGGSPLHF,TGTGCCAGCAGTTACCGGGGACAGGGAGGCTCACCCCTCCACTTT
NA,TRBV10-3,NA,TRBJ2-5,CASRKVQGWETQYF,TGTGCCAGCAGGAAAGTACAGGGATGGGAGACCCAGTACTTC
NA,TRBV10-3,NA,TRBJ1-6,CATERDQNSPLHF,TGTGCCACCGAAAGGGATCAAAATTCACCCCTCCACTTT
NA,TRBV19,NA,TRBJ2-1,CASTPGAPDVEFF,TGTGCCAGTACCCCTGGAGCGCCTGATGTGGAGTTCTTC
NA,TRBV4-1,few,TRBJ1-1,CASSQDMTEAFF,TGCGCCAGCAGCCAAGATATGACTGAAGCTTTCTTT
TRBD2,TRBV7-2,few,TRBJ2-1,CASSLGTGLGNEQFF,TGTGCCAGCAGCTTAGGCACGGGACTAGGCAATGAGCAGTTCTTC
NA,TRBV7-3,few,TRBJ2-7,CASSPPVDDEQYF,TGTGCCAGCAGCCCCCCGGTCGACGACGAGCAGTACTTC
TRBD1,TRBV27,few,TRBJ1-1,CASSPQTGGAEAFF,TGTGCCAGCAGTCCCCAGACAGGGGGTGCTGAAGCTTTCTTT
NA,TRBV5-1,NA,TRBJ2-2,CASLQGNTGELFF,TGCGCCAGCCTTCAGGGGAACACCGGGGAGCTGTTTTTT
NA,TRBV29-1,few,TRBJ1-4,CSAQAGEKLFF,TGCAGCGCCCAGGCCGGGGAAAAACTGTTTTTT
NA,TRBV7-8,NA,TRBJ2-5,CASSSPSGLEETQYF,TGTGCCAGCAGCTCACCAAGCGGCCTGGAAGAGACCCAGTACTTC
TRBD1,TRBV6-6,few,TRBJ1-3,CASSTGTASGNTIYF,TGTGCCAGCAGTACCGGGACAGCCTCTGGAAACACCATATATTTT
NA,TRBV15,many,TRBJ2-3,CATSRDQDTQYF,TGTGCCACCAGCAGAGATCAAGATACGCAGTATTTT
NA,TRBV9,NA,TRBJ1-6,CAILQENSPLHF,TGTGCAATCTTACAGGAGAATTCACCCCTCCACTTT